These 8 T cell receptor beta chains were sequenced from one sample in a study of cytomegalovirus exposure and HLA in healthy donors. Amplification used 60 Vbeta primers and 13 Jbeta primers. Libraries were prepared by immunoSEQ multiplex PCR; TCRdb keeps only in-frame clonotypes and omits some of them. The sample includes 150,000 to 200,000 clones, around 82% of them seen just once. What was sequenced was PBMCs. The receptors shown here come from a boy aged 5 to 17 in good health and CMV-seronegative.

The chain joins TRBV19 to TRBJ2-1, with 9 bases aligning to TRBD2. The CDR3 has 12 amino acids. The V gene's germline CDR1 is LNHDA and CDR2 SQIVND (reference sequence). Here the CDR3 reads CSIAGAGNEQFF. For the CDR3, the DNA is TGTTCAATAGCGGGAGCAGGCAATGAGCAGTTCTTC.

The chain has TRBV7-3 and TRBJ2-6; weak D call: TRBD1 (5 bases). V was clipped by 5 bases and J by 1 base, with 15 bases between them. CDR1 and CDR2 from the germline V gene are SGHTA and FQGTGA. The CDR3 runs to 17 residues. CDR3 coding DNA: TGTGCCAGCAGCCCGACACAGGCCATTTCTGGGGCCAACGTCCTGACTTTC. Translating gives CASSPTQAISGANVLTF.

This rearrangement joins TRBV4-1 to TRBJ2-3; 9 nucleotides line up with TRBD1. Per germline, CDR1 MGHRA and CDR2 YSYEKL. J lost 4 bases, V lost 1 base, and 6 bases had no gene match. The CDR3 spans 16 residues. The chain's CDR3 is CASSQGTGVFPDTQYF. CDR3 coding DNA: TGCGCCAGCAGCCAAGGGACAGGGGTTTTTCCAGATACGCAGTATTTT.

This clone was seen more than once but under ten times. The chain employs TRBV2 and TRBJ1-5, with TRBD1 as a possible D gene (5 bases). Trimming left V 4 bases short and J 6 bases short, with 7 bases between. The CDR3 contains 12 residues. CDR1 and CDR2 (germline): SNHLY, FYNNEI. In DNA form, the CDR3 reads TGTGCCAGCAGTGCTAGGGGTCAGCCCCAGCATTTT. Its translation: CASSARGQPQHF.

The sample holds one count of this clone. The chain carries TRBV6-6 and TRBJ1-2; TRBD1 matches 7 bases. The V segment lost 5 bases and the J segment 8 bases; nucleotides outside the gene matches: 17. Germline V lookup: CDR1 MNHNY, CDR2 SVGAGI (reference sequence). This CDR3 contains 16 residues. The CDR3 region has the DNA TGTGCCAGCAGTGTCATACGGGACAGCCCTTCTGGCGGCTACACCTTC. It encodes CASSVIRDSPSGGYTF.

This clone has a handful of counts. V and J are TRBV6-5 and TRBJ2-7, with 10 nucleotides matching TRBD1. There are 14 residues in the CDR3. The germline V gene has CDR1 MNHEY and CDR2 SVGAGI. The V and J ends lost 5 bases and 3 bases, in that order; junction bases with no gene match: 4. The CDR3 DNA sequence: TGTGCCAGCAGTCGCCGGGACAGGGGCTACGAGCAGTACTTC. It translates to CASSRRDRGYEQYF.

The CDR3 DNA follows: TGTGCCAGCAGCCGACCTGACAGGCTACACACTGAAGCTTTCTTT. Its translation is CASSRPDRLHTEAFF. This sequence joins TRBV28 and TRBJ1-1; weak D call: TRBD1 (6 bases). CDR1 is MDHEN, CDR2 SYDVKM, per germline. This CDR3 is built from 15 residues. V dropped 6 bases and J dropped 3 bases, with 17 bases sitting between them. The whole variable domain, filled in from reference TRBV28 and TRBJ1-1, reads DVKVTQSSRYLVKRTGEKVFLECVQDMDHENMFWYRQDPGLGLRLIYFSYDVKMKEKGDIPEGYSVSREKKERFSLILESASTNQTSMYLCASSRPDRLHTEAFFGQGTRLTVV.

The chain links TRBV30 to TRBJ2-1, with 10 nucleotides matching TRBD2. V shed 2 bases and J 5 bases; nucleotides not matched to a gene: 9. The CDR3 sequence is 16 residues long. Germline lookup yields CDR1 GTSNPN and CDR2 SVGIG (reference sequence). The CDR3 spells CAWSIASGSPDNEQFF. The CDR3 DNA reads TGTGCCTGGAGTATTGCTAGCGGGAGTCCGGACAATGAGCAGTTCTTC.